These T cell receptor beta chains were read from a single sample in a study of blood T cell repertoires in COVID-19. Some clones are missing from TCRdb's copy, which holds only in-frame ones; the method was immunoSEQ multiplex PCR. The data contain about 170,000 clones, about 83% of them singletons. The sequenced sample consisted of peripheral blood. The receptors here all came from a woman older than 75 with COVID-19, enrolled during active disease. Both conserved end residues are part of each CDR3. A D gene is named only where the DNA matches it firmly. Clone size appears in some rows only: once, few, many, or a class for an expanded clone.

>TRBV2|.|TRBD2|TRBJ2-1|13
TGTGCCAGCAGGGTGCAATCGGGGGGGGAGCAGTTCTTC
CASRVQSGGEQFF
>TRBV5-6|.|.|TRBJ1-1|15
TGTGCCAGCAGCTCAACGAGGATTCCGAACACTGAAGCTTTCTTT
CASSSTRIPNTEAFF
>TRBV7-3|.|TRBD2|TRBJ2-1|12
TGTGCCAGCAGCTTAACGGCGGGGGGACAGTTCTTC
CASSLTAGGQFF
>TRBV24-1|.|TRBD1|TRBJ1-5|12
TGTGCCACTTCACAGGGGTGGGAGCCCCAGCATTTT
CATSQGWEPQHF
>TRBV5-1|.|.|TRBJ1-3|15
TGCGCCAGCAGCGAGGGGGGGACTTCTGGAAACACCATATATTTT
CASSEGGTSGNTIYF
>TRBV18|few|.|TRBJ1-2|13
TGTGCCAGCTCACCGGGGGCCGACTATGGCTACACCTTC
CASSPGADYGYTF
>TRBV19|.|.|TRBJ2-1|15
TGTGCCAGTAGTGTGACTACCAGCTCCTACAATGAGCAGTTCTTC
CASSVTTSSYNEQFF
>TRBV29-1|.|.|TRBJ2-3|13
TGCAGCGTTGAAGGGGGAGGCACAGATACGCAGTATTTT
CSVEGGGTDTQYF
>TRBV23-1|once|.|TRBJ1-2|14
TGCGCCAGCAGTCAAGAGGGAACTAACTATGGCTACACCTTC
CASSQEGTNYGYTF
>TRBV30|.|.|TRBJ2-2|12
TGTGCCTGGAACGAGGGTCCCGGGGAGCTGTTTTTT
CAWNEGPGELFF
>TRBV13|.|.|TRBJ2-1|12
TGTGCCAGCAGCTTAGCAGACAATGAGCAGTTCTTC
CASSLADNEQFF
>TRBV7-6|.|.|TRBJ1-3|15
TGTGCCAGCAGCCGACTACAGGGTTCTGGAAACACCATATATTTT
CASSRLQGSGNTIYF
>TRBV18|.|TRBD1|TRBJ2-3|16
TGTGCCAGCTCACCTACTGGGGACAGGGGGCTAGATACGCAGTATTTT
CASSPTGDRGLDTQYF
>TRBV2|.|TRBD2|TRBJ2-3|14
TGTGCCAGCGATATAGCGGGGCTTCGGGATACGCAGTATTTT
CASDIAGLRDTQYF
>TRBV28|.|TRBD1|TRBJ1-2|15
TGTGCCAGCGGGCTTGGGACAGGGGGTTCCTATGGCTACACCTTC
CASGLGTGGSYGYTF
>TRBV15|.|TRBD1|TRBJ1-1|15
TGTGCCACCAGCAGAGGGGGGACAGGGGACACTGAAGCTTTCTTT
CATSRGGTGDTEAFF
>TRBV25-1|.|TRBD2|TRBJ2-3|18
TGTGCCAGCAGTGAACCGTTGGGGAGGGTCGGGGGCACAGATACGCAGTATTTT
CASSEPLGRVGGTDTQYF
>TRBV9|few|TRBD2|TRBJ2-2|15
TGTGCCAGCAGCGAGCGGGAGTGGGGCACCGGGGAGCTGTTTTTT
CASSEREWGTGELFF
>TRBV6-5|.|TRBD1|TRBJ1-5|13
TGTGCCAGCAGAAACAGGGGCCCCCAGCCCCAGCATTTT
CASRNRGPQPQHF
>TRBV27|once|TRBD2|TRBJ2-5|18
TGTGCCAGCAGTTTAAGGTTCCCGGCTAGCGGGAGTATGGAGACCCAGTACTTC
CASSLRFPASGSMETQYF
>TRBV28|.|TRBD2|TRBJ2-5|16
TGTGCCAGCAGTTTATGGTCTAGCGGGGGGGAAGAGACCCAGTACTTC
CASSLWSSGGEETQYF
>TRBV20-1|.|.|TRBJ2-1|15
TGCAGTGCTAGTGGGTCCATTAGCTCCTACAATGAGCAGTTCTTC
CSASGSISSYNEQFF
>TRBV12-3/TRBV12-4|.|TRBD2|TRBJ2-7|13
TGTGCCAGCAAGATTAGCGGGAGTAAGGTACCGTACTTC
CASKISGSKVPYF
>TRBV7-2|.|.|TRBJ2-7|17
TGTGCCAGCAGCTTAGTTGGAAAAGGGGGTAGGTCCTACGAGCAGTACTTC
CASSLVGKGGRSYEQYF
>TRBV23-1|.|TRBD1|TRBJ2-2|16
TGCGCCAGCAGTCAGCTGGACAGGGGATCAACCGGGGAGCTGTTTTTT
CASSQLDRGSTGELFF
>TRBV9|few|.|TRBJ2-7|16
TGTGCCAGCAGCGTAGTTGGGGGCAGGGGAATAGACGAGCAGTACTTC
CASSVVGGRGIDEQYF
>TRBV6-5|once|TRBD2|TRBJ2-2|13
TGTGCCAGCAGTTACAAGAGCGGGAGCGAGCTGTTTTTT
CASSYKSGSELFF